The clone carrying this T cell receptor beta chain showed up many times. These data are taken from a study of beta chain features in type 1 diabetes. V was trimmed by 1 base and J by 13 bases, leaving 13 bases between them. Germline CDR1 is SEHNR and CDR2 is FQNEAQ (reference sequence). The CDR3 extends over 13 amino acids. Expressed TCRB transcripts were sequenced after all isolated RNA was converted to cDNA. Sequencing used immunoSEQ multiplex PCR; TCRdb keeps in-frame clones, though not all of them. The data contain more than 300,000 clones, 7.5% to 9% of them singletons. Material for sequencing was central memory CD4+ T cells from blood. This clonotype originated in a woman aged 18-29 years in good health. The rearrangement joins TRBV7-9 to TRBJ2-2, with D uncertain. The CDR3 sequence is CASSLGVGQRLFF. In DNA form, the CDR3 reads TGTGCCAGCAGCTTAGGGGTCGGGCAGAGGCTGTTTTTT.